This T cell receptor (beta chain) emerged from a study of siplizumab effects on memory and regulatory T cells. The study's findings and limits: Naive T cells looked more diverse than memory cells, and they looked like major contributors to the alloresponse. Only a minor fraction of alloreactive clones mapped to unstimulated subsets. Confirmation was lacking for the suppressive function of proliferating Tregs derived from siplizumab cultures.

Per individual sample, 90,000 to 100,000 TCR templates were assayed. Assay: immunoSEQ multiplex PCR; the TCRdb copy retains only in-frame clones and omits some. This sample yields roughly 120,000 clones, of which more than 90% are seen a single time; 1% to 1.5% belongs to the top ten. Trimming removed 2 bases from V and 5 bases from J, with 15 bases in between. Germline lookup yields CDR1 MNHEY and CDR2 SVGAGI. The length of the CDR3 is 15 residues. Concerning this clone: The antigen is not known.

The sample consisted of CD4+ T cells sorted from blood. The rearrangement uses TRBV6-5 and TRBJ2-5; TRBD1 or TRBD2 may be the D gene (6 bases each). The source of this sequence is a human donor in good health. The CDR3 protein is CASSYGLAGGETQYF. In DNA form, the CDR3 reads TGTGCCAGCAGTTACGGCTTGGCCGGGGGCGAGACCCAGTACTTC.